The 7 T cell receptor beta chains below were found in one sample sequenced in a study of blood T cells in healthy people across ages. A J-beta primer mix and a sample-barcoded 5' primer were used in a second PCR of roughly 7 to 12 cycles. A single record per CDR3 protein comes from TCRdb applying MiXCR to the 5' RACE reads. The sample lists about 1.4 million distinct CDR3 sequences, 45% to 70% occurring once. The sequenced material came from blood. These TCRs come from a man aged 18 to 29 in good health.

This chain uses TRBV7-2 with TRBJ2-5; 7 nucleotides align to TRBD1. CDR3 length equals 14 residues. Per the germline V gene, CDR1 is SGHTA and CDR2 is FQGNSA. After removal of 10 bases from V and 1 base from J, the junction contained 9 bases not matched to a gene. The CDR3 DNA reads TGTGCCACCTCGACAGGGCCTTTCCAAGAGACCCAGTACTTC. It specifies CATSTGPFQETQYF.

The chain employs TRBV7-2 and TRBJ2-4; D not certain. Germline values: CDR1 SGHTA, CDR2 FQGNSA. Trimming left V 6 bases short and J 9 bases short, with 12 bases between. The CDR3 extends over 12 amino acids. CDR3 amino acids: CASSLSGGIQYF. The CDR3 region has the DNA TGTGCCAGCAGTCTTTCGGGTGGCATTCAGTACTTC.

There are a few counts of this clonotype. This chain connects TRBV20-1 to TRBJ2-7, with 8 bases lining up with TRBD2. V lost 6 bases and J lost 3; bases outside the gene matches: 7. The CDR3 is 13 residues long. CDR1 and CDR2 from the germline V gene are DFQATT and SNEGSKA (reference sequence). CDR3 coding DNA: TGCAGTGCCCCGGGAGGGTCCTACTACGAGCAGTACTTC. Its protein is CSAPGGSYYEQYF.

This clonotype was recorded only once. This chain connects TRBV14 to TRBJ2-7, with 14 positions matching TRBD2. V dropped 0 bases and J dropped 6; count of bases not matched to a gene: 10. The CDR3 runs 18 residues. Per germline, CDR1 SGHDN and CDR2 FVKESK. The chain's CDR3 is CASSQDPTSGRVQGEQYF. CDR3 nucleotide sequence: TGTGCCAGCAGCCAAGATCCGACTAGCGGGAGGGTTCAAGGCGAGCAGTACTTC.

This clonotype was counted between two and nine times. The CDR3 here is CASSFGLSASYSEQYF. DNA of the CDR3: TGCGCCAGCAGCTTTGGGTTGTCAGCGAGCTATTCTGAGCAGTACTTC. This sequence joins TRBV5-1 and TRBJ2-5; D is ambiguous. V was cut by 2 bases and J by 11 bases, with 25 bases left in between. The CDR3 is made up of 16 amino acids. The germline V gene encodes CDR1 SGHRS and CDR2 YFSETQ.

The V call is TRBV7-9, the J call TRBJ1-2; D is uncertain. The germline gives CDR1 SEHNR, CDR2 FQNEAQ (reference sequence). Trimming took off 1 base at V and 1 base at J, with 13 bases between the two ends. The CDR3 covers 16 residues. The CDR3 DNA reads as TGTGCCAGCAGCTTAGGAAACCACGAAATTAACTATGGCTACACCTTC. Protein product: CASSLGNHEINYGYTF.

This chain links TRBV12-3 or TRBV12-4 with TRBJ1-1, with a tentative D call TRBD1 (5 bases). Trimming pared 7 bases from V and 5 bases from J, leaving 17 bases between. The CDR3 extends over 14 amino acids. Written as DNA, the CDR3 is TGTGCCAGCACCAGGGACGACCGGAGGACTGAAGCTTTCTTT. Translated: CASTRDDRRTEAFF.